Below, 21 T cell receptor beta chains from the same sample are listed, as sequenced in a study of T cells in Graves' hyperthyroidism and ophthalmopathy. Amplification targeted TCR beta CDR3 regions from RNA transcripts. The HTBI primer set drove a first-round RT-PCR of the TCR CDR3. One entry per CDR3 protein results from TCRdb running MiXCR on the multiplex PCR reads. The repertoire consists of under 300,000 distinct CDR3 sequences, with 13% to 15% occurring once and the leading ten covering about 30%. Sequenced: blood. The receptors here all came from a woman between 50 and 59 years old with Graves' hyperthyroidism that later progressed to Graves' ophthalmopathy.

The V and J genes are TRBV20-1 and TRBJ2-3, with 11 positions matching TRBD2. CDR1 is DFQATT and CDR2 is SNEGSKA in the germline V gene (reference sequence). CDR3 size: 17 residues. With 1 base clipped from V and 5 bases from J, the junction kept 11 bases outside the gene matches. CDR3 region: CSARAWGSGRVRDTQYF. CDR3 bases: TGCAGTGCTAGAGCGTGGGGTAGCGGGAGGGTGCGAGATACGCAGTATTTT.

In its sample, this clonotype was seen many times. CDR3 sequence: CATSRDTGLETEAFF. Written as DNA, the CDR3 is TGTGCCACCAGCAGAGATACAGGGTTGGAAACTGAAGCTTTCTTT. The rearrangement links TRBV15 to TRBJ1-1; D possibly corresponds to TRBD1 (6 bases). Germline assignment: CDR1 LNHNV and CDR2 YYDKDF (reference sequence). CDR3 length equals 15 residues. Trimming pared 0 bases from V and 5 bases from J, leaving 13 bases between. Variable domain in full (rest from reference TRBV15 and TRBJ1-1): DAMVIQNPRYQVTQFGKPVTLSCSQTLNHNVMYWYQQKSSQAPKLLFHYYDKDFNNEADTPDNFQSRRPNTSFCFLDIRSPGLGDTAMYLCATSRDTGLETEAFFGQGTRLTVV.

With regard to this clonotype: A much larger clone differs by one base, so this may be a read error. The rearrangement joins TRBV27 to TRBJ1-2; D might be TRBD1 (5 bases). Trimming stripped 8 bases from V and 6 bases from J, with 13 bases between. Per germline, CDR1 MNHEY and CDR2 SMNVEV (reference sequence). The CDR3 is 12 residues long. CDR3 in amino acids: CASGSGSDGYTF. The CDR3 DNA reads as TGTGCCAGCGGTTCAGGGAGCGATGGCTACACCTTC.

This chain links TRBV19 with TRBJ2-7, with 8 positions matching TRBD1. V was clipped by 4 bases and J by 7 bases; unmatched bases: 12. This CDR3 contains 15 residues. The V gene's germline CDR1 is LNHDA and CDR2 SQIVND (reference sequence). The CDR3 nucleotides are TGTGCCAGTAGTACCTCCTCGACAGGGGTGGAGGAGCAGTACTTC. The encoded protein is CASSTSSTGVEEQYF.

V is TRBV5-8 and J is TRBJ1-3; D is undetermined. Trimming removed 0 bases from V and 0 bases from J, with 7 bases in between. CDR3 length: 15 amino acids. CDR1 is SGHTS and CDR2 is YDEGEE in the germline V gene. CDR3 amino acids: CASSLGRSSGNTIYF. The CDR3 region has the DNA TGTGCCAGCAGCTTGGGACGGTCCTCTGGAAACACCATATATTTT.

In the case of this clonotype: This could be a read error, since a much larger clone is one nucleotide away. The chain joins TRBV12-3 or TRBV12-4 to TRBJ1-5; the match to TRBD1 covers 8 bases. CDR3 size: 12 residues. J lost 16 bases, V lost 3 bases, and 8 bases had no gene match. CDR3 sequence: CASSFKDRAVHF. CDR3 bases: TGTGCCAGCAGTTTCAAGGACAGGGCGGTCCATTTT.

This clonotype has ten or more counts. The rearrangement uses TRBV20-1 and TRBJ2-1; perhaps D is TRBD1 or TRBD2 (7 bases each). The CDR3 runs to 13 residues. Germline V gene data show CDR1 as DFQATT and CDR2 as SNEGSKA (reference sequence). Here the CDR3 reads CTLSGTAPREQFF. For the CDR3, the DNA is TGCACCCTAAGCGGGACAGCCCCTCGGGAGCAGTTCTTC.

V and J are TRBV20-1 and TRBJ2-7; 8 bases map to TRBD2. The J segment lost 6 bases and the V segment lost 0 bases, leaving 7 bases of the junction unmatched. The CDR3 length is 14 residues. The germline V gene has CDR1 DFQATT and CDR2 SNEGSKA (reference sequence). The CDR3 is CSAREATSEGEQYF. DNA for the CDR3: TGCAGTGCTAGAGAGGCGACTAGCGAAGGCGAGCAGTACTTC.

This clonotype was seen at least ten times. The chain uses TRBV5-1 and TRBJ2-2; D possibly uses TRBD1 or TRBD2 (5 bases each). V was shortened by 4 bases and J by 8 bases, with 21 bases between the two germline ends. Germline-derived CDR1 and CDR2 are SGHRS and YFSETQ. CDR3 length equals 16 residues. CDR3 in DNA: TGCGCCAGCAGCCCACTAGGGGCCGTTTCAACGGGGGAGCTGTTTTTT. Translating gives CASSPLGAVSTGELFF.

This clonotype was seen many times. The J gene is TRBJ1-5, the V gene TRBV28; no reliable D call. CDR3 length: 12 residues. CDR1 is MDHEN and CDR2 is SYDVKM in the germline V gene. Trimming removed 7 bases from V and 7 bases from J, with 11 bases in between. The CDR3 DNA reads TGTGCCAGCAACATGGTGGGACAGCCCCAGCATTTT. Amino acids: CASNMVGQPQHF.

The chain joins TRBV5-1 to TRBJ2-7; 7 nucleotides align to TRBD2. Germline assignment: CDR1 SGHRS and CDR2 YFSETQ. CDR3 length: 15 residues. J was trimmed by 5 bases and V by 3 bases; bases with no gene match: 11. CDR3 in DNA: TGCGCCAGCAGCTCCCACGCCATACTAGCGAACGAGCAGTACTTC. Protein product: CASSSHAILANEQYF. Filled out from reference TRBV5-1 and TRBJ2-7, the complete variable domain reads KAGVTQTPRYLIKTRGQQVTLSCSPISGHRSVSWYQQTPGQGLQFLFEYFSETQRNKGNFPGRFSGRQFSNSRSEMNVSTLELGDSALYLCASSSHAILANEQYFGPGTRLTVT.

This clonotype was counted between two and nine times. The chain uses TRBV28 and TRBJ2-6, with 12 nucleotides matching TRBD2. V gave up 2 bases and J gave up 0 bases; unmatched junction bases: 5. CDR3 length equals 19 residues. Germline CDR1 reads MDHEN; CDR2 reads SYDVKM. The CDR3 reads CASSLTLAGGFSGANVLTF. The CDR3 DNA reads as TGTGCCAGCAGTTTAACCCTAGCGGGAGGGTTCTCTGGGGCCAACGTCCTGACTTTC. The full variable domain, with the rest looked up from reference TRBV28 and TRBJ2-6, is DVKVTQSSRYLVKRTGEKVFLECVQDMDHENMFWYRQDPGLGLRLIYFSYDVKMKEKGDIPEGYSVSREKKERFSLILESASTNQTSMYLCASSLTLAGGFSGANVLTFGAGSRLTVL.

The table lists this clonotype with many counts. The chain is built from TRBV27 and TRBJ2-3; D not certain. V was cut by 6 bases and J by 2 bases, with 12 bases left in between. The CDR3 has 14 amino acids. Germline V CDR1 and CDR2: MNHEY, SMNVEV (reference sequence). The CDR3 coding sequence is TGTGCCAGCAGAGTGGTCAGCACCACAGATACGCAGTATTTT. It yields the protein CASRVVSTTDTQYF.

This clonotype was seen repeatedly, ten times or more. This rearrangement joins TRBV11-1 to TRBJ2-5; D ambiguous. V was shortened by 4 bases and J by 8 bases, with 8 bases between the two germline ends. CDR1 and CDR2 from the germline V gene are SGHAT and FQDESV (reference sequence). CDR3 length equals 11 residues. Here the CDR3 reads CASSSLSTQYF. CDR3 sequence (DNA): TGTGCCAGCAGCTCGCTGTCAACCCAGTACTTC.

The chain recombines TRBV20-1 with TRBJ2-2; D gene uncertain. The CDR3 length is 16 residues. CDR1 and CDR2 from the germline V gene are DFQATT and SNEGSKA (reference sequence). V lost 0 bases and J lost 1, with 12 bases in between. As DNA, the CDR3 is TGCAGTGCTAGAGATTTTATGGACGGGAACACCGGGGAGCTGTTTTTT. It codes for CSARDFMDGNTGELFF.

The chain recombines TRBV19 with TRBJ1-2, with unresolved D. The germline V gene encodes CDR1 LNHDA and CDR2 SQIVND (reference sequence). V was clipped by 7 bases and J by 6 bases, with 18 bases between them. This CDR3 has 14 amino acids. CDR3 region: CASISPGVFNGYTF. In DNA form, the CDR3 reads TGTGCCAGTATCTCACCTGGGGTTTTTAATGGCTACACCTTC.

The rearrangement uses TRBV9 and TRBJ1-5, with D possibly matching TRBD1 (6 bases). The germline V and J ends were trimmed by 0 bases and 0 bases, with 7 bases remaining between them. Germline assignment: CDR1 SGDLS and CDR2 YYNGEE. The CDR3 loop spans 15 amino acids. The CDR3 region has the DNA TGTGCCAGCAGCGTAGAGGGGGTTAGCAATCAGCCCCAGCATTTT. Its translation is CASSVEGVSNQPQHF.

This clonotype was observed at least ten times. CDR3 loop: CATSGSTGLYTEAFF. Written as DNA, the CDR3 is TGTGCCACCAGTGGGTCAACAGGGTTGTACACTGAAGCTTTCTTT. This rearrangement joins TRBV24-1 to TRBJ1-1; tentatively, D is TRBD1 (6 bases). Germline V CDR1 and CDR2: KGHDR, SFDVKD. V lost 5 bases, J lost 3 bases, and 15 bases lay in between. The CDR3 spans 15 residues.

This clonotype appeared many times. This chain joins TRBV27 and TRBJ2-7; TRBD1 matches at 7 bases. The CDR3 covers 14 residues. Germline values: CDR1 MNHEY, CDR2 SMNVEV (reference sequence). Trimming removed 5 bases from V and 5 bases from J; junction bases left unmatched: 9. The CDR3 loop is CASSPQGSEDEQYF. DNA of the CDR3: TGTGCCAGCAGTCCACAGGGGAGTGAGGACGAGCAGTACTTC.

In this sample, this clonotype turned up many times. This chain uses TRBV6-1 with TRBJ2-2; D perhaps matches TRBD1 (6 bases). From germline, CDR1 is MNHNS and CDR2 SASEGT. The CDR3 has 15 residues. V was shortened by 5 bases and J by 5 bases, with 15 bases between the two germline ends. CDR3 DNA sequence: TGTGCCAGCAGTTTGGACAGTCGGGCTACCGGGGAGCTGTTTTTT. Translated, it gives CASSLDSRATGELFF.

This clonotype was seen repeatedly, ten times or more. This chain joins TRBV6-1 and TRBJ2-1; 11 bases fit TRBD2. The germline V gene has CDR1 MNHNS and CDR2 SASEGT. The CDR3 has 14 residues. The V gene end was trimmed by 6 bases and the J gene end by 11 bases; junction bases not matched to a gene: 9. DNA for the CDR3: TGTGCCAGCAGCGGGACTAGCGGACGTGGGAAGCAGTTCTTC. Amino acids: CASSGTSGRGKQFF.